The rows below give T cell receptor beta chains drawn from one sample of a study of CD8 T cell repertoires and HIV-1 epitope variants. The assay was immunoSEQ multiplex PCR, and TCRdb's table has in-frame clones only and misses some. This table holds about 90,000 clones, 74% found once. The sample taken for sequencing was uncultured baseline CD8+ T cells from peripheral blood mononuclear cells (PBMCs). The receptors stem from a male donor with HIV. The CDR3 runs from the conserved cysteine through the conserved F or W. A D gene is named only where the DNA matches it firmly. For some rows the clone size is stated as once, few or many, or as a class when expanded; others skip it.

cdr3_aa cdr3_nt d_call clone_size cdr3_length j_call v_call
CASITESNEQFF TGTGCCAGCATTACAGAAAGCAATGAGCAGTTCTTC . . 12 TRBJ2-1 TRBV6-5
CASSLYRGYEQYF TGTGCCAGCAGCTTATACAGGGGCTACGAGCAGTACTTC TRBD1 . 13 TRBJ2-7 TRBV11-2
CASSWPGVNQPQHF TGTGCCAGCAGCTGGCCAGGTGTGAATCAGCCCCAGCATTTT . few 14 TRBJ1-5 TRBV7-8
CASSLSGIQETQYF TGCGCCAGCAGCTTGTCAGGGATCCAAGAGACCCAGTACTTC . . 14 TRBJ2-5 TRBV5-1
CASSYPDGGYETQYF TGTGCCAGCAGTTACCCCGACGGAGGCTACGAGACCCAGTACTTC . . 15 TRBJ2-5 TRBV6-5
CASSPWLWETQYF TGCGCCAGCAGTCCATGGTTATGGGAGACCCAGTACTTC . . 13 TRBJ2-5 TRBV23-1
CASSLLAQGDNSPLHF TGTGCCAGCAGCTTGCTAGCCCAAGGGGATAATTCACCCCTCCACTTT . once 16 TRBJ1-6 TRBV5-4
CASRSDRVNTEAFF TGTGCCAGCAGGTCCGACAGAGTGAACACTGAAGCTTTCTTT . . 14 TRBJ1-1 TRBV28
CASSQERRSGANVLTF TGCGCCAGCAGCCAAGAAAGACGCTCTGGGGCCAACGTCCTGACTTTC . . 16 TRBJ2-6 TRBV4-3
CASRDSGSGELFF TGTGCCAGCAGAGATAGCGGGTCCGGGGAGCTGTTTTTT TRBD2 . 13 TRBJ2-2 TRBV13
CASSSPRDIYEQYF TGTGCCAGCAGTTCACCACGGGACATCTACGAGCAGTACTTC . . 14 TRBJ2-7 TRBV28
CASSIRGGSGANVLTF TGTGCCAGTAGTATCCGGGGTGGCTCTGGGGCCAACGTCCTGACTTTC . . 16 TRBJ2-6 TRBV19
CASSVDVDGVSSYNEQFF TGTGCCAGCAGCGTAGACGTGGATGGCGTCTCCTCCTACAATGAGCAGTTCTTC . . 18 TRBJ2-1 TRBV9
CASSFGSWGTGELFF TGTGCCAGCAGCTTTGGGTCCTGGGGGACCGGGGAGCTGTTTTTT . . 15 TRBJ2-2 TRBV5-6
CASSPMLAGSTQYF TGTGCCAGCAGCCCCATGTTAGCGGGGTCGACCCAGTACTTC TRBD2 . 14 TRBJ2-5 TRBV9
CASSRDRQETQYF TGTGCCAGCAGCAGGGACAGGCAAGAGACCCAGTACTTC TRBD1 . 13 TRBJ2-5 TRBV11-1
CASSYQDSRNTIYF TGTGCCAGCAGCTACCAGGACAGCAGAAACACCATATATTTT . . 14 TRBJ1-3 TRBV11-1
CASSPPSRYEQYF TGTGCCAGCAGTCCTCCGTCTCGGTACGAGCAGTACTTC . . 13 TRBJ2-7 TRBV28
CASSQDTRRAEAFF TGTGCCAGTAGTCAGGACACCCGGAGGGCTGAAGCTTTCTTT . . 14 TRBJ1-1 TRBV19
CASGQGRDEQYF TGTGCCAGTGGACAGGGTAGAGACGAGCAGTACTTC TRBD1 . 12 TRBJ2-7 TRBV18
CASSFSGAEEQYF TGTGCCAGCAGCTTCTCGGGAGCGGAAGAGCAGTACTTC . once 13 TRBJ2-7 TRBV7-8
CASSVGGRWNTEAFF TGTGCCAGCAGCGTGGGGGGAAGGTGGAACACTGAAGCTTTCTTT . . 15 TRBJ1-1 TRBV9
CASSRDSGDTQYF TGTGCCAGCAGCCGGGACTCAGGAGATACGCAGTATTTT . . 13 TRBJ2-3 TRBV5-4
CAISDSGKAYEQYF TGTGCCATCAGTGACTCAGGTAAAGCCTACGAGCAGTACTTC . once 14 TRBJ2-7 TRBV10-3
CTSSPPVARPGTGGGCQPQHF TGCACCAGCAGCCCGCCTGTGGCTCGTCCCGGGACAGGGGGCGGGTGTCAGCCCCAGCATTTT . once 21 TRBJ1-5 TRBV1
CASSLGTGFSNQPQHF TGTGCCAGCAGTTTGGGGACAGGGTTTAGCAATCAGCCCCAGCATTTT TRBD1 . 16 TRBJ1-5 TRBV28
CASSRKAGGPNGTQYF TGTGCCAGTAGTCGGAAAGCGGGGGGACCGAACGGGACCCAGTACTTC TRBD2 . 16 TRBJ2-5 TRBV19
CASSDFGEQYF TGCGCCAGCAGTGATTTCGGAGAGCAGTACTTC . . 11 TRBJ2-5 TRBV10-1
CASSGEPRTDPTEAFF TGTGCCAGCAGCGGAGAACCCAGGACCGACCCCACTGAAGCTTTCTTT . . 16 TRBJ1-1 TRBV28
CASSTYRATSTDTQYF TGTGCCAGCAGCACCTACAGGGCGACTTCCACAGATACGCAGTATTTT . . 16 TRBJ2-3 TRBV7-8
CASSPQGRGRMQQYF TGTGCCAGCAGTCCCCAGGGGAGGGGAAGGATGCAGCAGTACTTC . . 15 TRBJ2-7 TRBV6-5